This T cell receptor beta chain was captured in a study of CD8+CD57+ T cells in acquired aplastic anemia. For the study at large: Sorted CD4+ and CD8+ cells yielded around 3 ug of DNA on average. Study-level points and caveats: Significance was not reached for CD8+ Simpson's diversity between patients and controls.

The template for TCR beta VDJ and CDR3 sequence profiling was genomic DNA. TCRdb processed the reads anew with MiXCR; each CDR3 protein has one entry. The table includes about 190,000 distinct CDR3 sequences, less than 60% detected once. The patients chosen for sequencing had shown expansion of CD8+CD57+ cells (detected by flow cytometry). With regard to this clonotype: What it binds is unknown.

The V segment lost 1 base and the J segment 2 bases; nucleotides outside the gene matches: 9. CDR1 and CDR2 from the germline V gene are SGHRS and YFSETQ. The CDR3 contains 18 residues. The chain couples TRBV5-1 to TRBJ2-7, with 13 bases identical to TRBD2. The receptor's source is a human donor with aplastic anemia. The sequencing input was sorted CD4+, CD8+, or CD8+CD57+ T cells (not recorded which) from PBMCs. CDR3 sequence (DNA): TGCGCCAGCAGCTTGACCCGACATGGGACTAGCGGGGCCTACGAGCAGTACTTC. Translated, it gives CASSLTRHGTSGAYEQYF. The full variable domain, with the rest looked up from reference TRBV5-1 and TRBJ2-7, is KAGVTQTPRYLIKTRGQQVTLSCSPISGHRSVSWYQQTPGQGLQFLFEYFSETQRNKGNFPGRFSGRQFSNSRSEMNVSTLELGDSALYLCASSLTRHGTSGAYEQYFGPGTRLTVT.